This T cell receptor beta chain was retrieved from a study of CD4+ T cells in melanoma. Study-wide results and caveats: CD8+ T cell, macrophage and B cell function reportedly correlated with neoantigen-specific CD4+ T cells. Neoantigen-specific CD4+ T cells in melanoma reportedly had diverse differentiation states.

Note on this clone: Its specificity is not known.

V was pared by 0 bases and J by 5 bases, with 1 base of the junction left unmatched. The germline CDR1 and CDR2 sequences are GTSNPN and SVGIG (reference sequence). The CDR3 sequence is 14 residues long. Generated by immunoSEQ multiplex PCR, the TCRdb table keeps only in-frame clones and is missing some. The data contain around 110,000 clones, about 92% of them singletons. The clonotype originates from a human donor with melanoma. Sequences were obtained from peripheral blood. V and J are TRBV30 and TRBJ2-2, with TRBD2 matching over 9 bases. CDR3 sequence (DNA): TGTGCCTGGAGTGTAGCGGGGGGAACCGGGGAGCTGTTTTTT. As protein: CAWSVAGGTGELFF.